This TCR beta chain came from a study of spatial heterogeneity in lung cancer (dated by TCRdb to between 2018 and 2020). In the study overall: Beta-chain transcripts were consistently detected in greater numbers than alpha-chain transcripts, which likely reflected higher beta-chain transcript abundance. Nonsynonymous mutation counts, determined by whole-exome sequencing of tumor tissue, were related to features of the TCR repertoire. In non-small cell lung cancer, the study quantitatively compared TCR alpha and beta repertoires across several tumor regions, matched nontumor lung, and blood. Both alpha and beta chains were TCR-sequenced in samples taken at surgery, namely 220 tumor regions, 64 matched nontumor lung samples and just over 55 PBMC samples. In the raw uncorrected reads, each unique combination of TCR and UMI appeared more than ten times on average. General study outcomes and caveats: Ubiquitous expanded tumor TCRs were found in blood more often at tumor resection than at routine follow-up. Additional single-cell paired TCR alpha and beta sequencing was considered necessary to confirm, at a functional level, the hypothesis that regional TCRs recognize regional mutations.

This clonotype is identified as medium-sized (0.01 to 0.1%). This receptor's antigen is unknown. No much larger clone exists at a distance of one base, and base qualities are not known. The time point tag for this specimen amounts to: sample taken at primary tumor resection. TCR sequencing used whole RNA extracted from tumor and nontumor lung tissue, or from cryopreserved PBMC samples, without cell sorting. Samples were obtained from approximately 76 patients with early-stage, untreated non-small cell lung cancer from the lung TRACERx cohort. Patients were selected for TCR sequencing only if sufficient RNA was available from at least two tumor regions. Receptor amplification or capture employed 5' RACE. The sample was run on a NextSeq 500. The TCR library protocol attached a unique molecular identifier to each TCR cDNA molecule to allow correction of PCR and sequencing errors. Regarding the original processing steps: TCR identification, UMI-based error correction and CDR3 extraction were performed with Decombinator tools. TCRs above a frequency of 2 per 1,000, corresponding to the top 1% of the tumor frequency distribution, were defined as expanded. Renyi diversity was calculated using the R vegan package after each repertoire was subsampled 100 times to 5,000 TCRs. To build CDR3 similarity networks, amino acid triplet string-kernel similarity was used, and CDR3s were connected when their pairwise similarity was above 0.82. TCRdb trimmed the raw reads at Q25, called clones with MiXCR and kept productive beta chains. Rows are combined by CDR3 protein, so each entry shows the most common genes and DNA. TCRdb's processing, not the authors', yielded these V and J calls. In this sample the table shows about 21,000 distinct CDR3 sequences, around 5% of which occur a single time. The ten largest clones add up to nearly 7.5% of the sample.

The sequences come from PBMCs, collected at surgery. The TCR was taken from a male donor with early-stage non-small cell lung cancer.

The encoded CDR3 is CSALLLDYGYTF. The DNA is TGCAGCGCCCTGCTACTGGACTATGGCTACACCTTC. This receptor chain uses TRBV29-1 and TRBJ1-2; the D gene is not confidently resolved. The germline V gene supplies CDR1 SQVTM and CDR2 ANQGSEA. The CDR3 sequence holds 12 residues, the cysteine and phenylalanine included. Here the CDR3 DNA is all that survives: 36 bases in frame from base 1. Trimming removed 7 bases from V and 3 bases from J, leaving 12 bases between the germline ends.